This T cell receptor beta chain appears in the sequencing data of a study of T cells in Graves' hyperthyroidism and ophthalmopathy. Study-level findings and limits: Clonotypes that were expanded in thyroid above 0.001 mostly appeared in blood too.

This clonotype was detected many times. As yet, its antigen is unknown. The CDR3 runs 15 residues. V shed 7 bases and J shed 9 bases, with 22 bases lying between them. Germline V CDR1 and CDR2: LGHDT, YNNKEL (reference sequence). There were TCR beta CDR3 regions amplified from RNA transcripts. HTBI primers drove first-round RT-PCR of the TCR CDR3. One entry per CDR3 protein, called by TCRdb with MiXCR from the multiplex PCR reads. The sample consists of around 400,000 distinct CDR3 sequences, 15% to 19% of them appearing once. Material: blood. This chain joins TRBV3-1 and TRBJ2-1; tentatively, D is TRBD2 (5 bases). The sequence derives from a woman aged 18-30 years with Graves' hyperthyroidism that later progressed to Graves' ophthalmopathy. CDR3 in DNA: TGTGCCAGCACCTCGACTTTAACGGAGAGGGTTGAGCAGTTCTTC. This gives the protein CASTSTLTERVEQFF.